These T cell receptor beta chains were read from a single sample in a study of persistence of HIV-infected CD4 T cells. Antigens of these TCRs are unknown. Only in-frame clones appear in the TCRdb table, and some are missing; sequencing was by immunoSEQ multiplex PCR. The sample has over 35,000 clones, approximately 91% seen once; the top ten hold under 2%. Sample: CD4+ T cells sorted from PBMCs after approximately 18-hour stimulation, taken from a patient who received antiretroviral therapy. The source is an adult man with HIV who was CMV-seropositive. Both conserved end residues are part of each CDR3. D genes are given only for firm matches. A clone size is listed for some rows: how often the clone was seen (once, few, many), or a class if it is expanded.

v_call: TRBV10-1
clone_size: NA
d_call: TRBD2
j_call: TRBJ2-3
cdr3_length: 14
cdr3_aa: CASSTSGDTDTQYF
cdr3_nt: TGCGCCAGCAGTACTAGCGGGGACACAGATACGCAGTATTTT

v_call: TRBV28
clone_size: NA
d_call: TRBD2
j_call: TRBJ2-7
cdr3_length: 16
cdr3_aa: CASSLSLAGGQREQYF
cdr3_nt: TGTGCCAGCAGTTTATCCCTAGCGGGGGGGCAGAGGGAGCAGTACTTC

v_call: TRBV27
clone_size: once
d_call: TRBD1
j_call: TRBJ2-1
cdr3_length: 16
cdr3_aa: CASRAYRGIDDNEQFF
cdr3_nt: TGTGCCAGCAGGGCTTACAGGGGTATAGATGACAATGAGCAGTTCTTC

v_call: TRBV18
clone_size: NA
d_call: NA
j_call: TRBJ1-3
cdr3_length: 16
cdr3_aa: CASSADSYYSGNTIYF
cdr3_nt: TGTGCCAGCTCAGCGGACAGCTACTACTCTGGAAACACCATATATTTT

v_call: TRBV6-5
clone_size: NA
d_call: NA
j_call: TRBJ1-5
cdr3_length: 13
cdr3_aa: CASRDLGNQPQHF
cdr3_nt: TGTGCCAGCCGGGACTTGGGCAATCAGCCCCAGCATTTT

v_call: TRBV5-4
clone_size: NA
d_call: TRBD1
j_call: TRBJ2-6
cdr3_length: 16
cdr3_aa: CASEQGAGSGANVLTF
cdr3_nt: TGTGCCAGCGAACAGGGGGCTGGCTCTGGGGCCAACGTCCTGACTTTC

v_call: TRBV21-1
clone_size: NA
d_call: NA
j_call: TRBJ2-1
cdr3_length: 17
cdr3_aa: CASSKEVAGDFDNEQFF
cdr3_nt: TGTGCCAGCAGCAAAGAGGTAGCGGGGGACTTTGACAATGAGCAGTTCTTC

v_call: TRBV7-9
clone_size: NA
d_call: TRBD1
j_call: TRBJ1-2
cdr3_length: 14
cdr3_aa: CASSPGQGPYGYTF
cdr3_nt: TGTGCCAGCAGCCCCGGACAGGGACCCTATGGCTACACCTTC

v_call: TRBV3-1/TRBV3-2
clone_size: NA
d_call: NA
j_call: TRBJ1-2
cdr3_length: 13
cdr3_aa: CASSQGIWSGYTF
cdr3_nt: TGTGCCAGCAGCCAAGGAATCTGGTCGGGCTACACCTTC

v_call: TRBV11-2
clone_size: NA
d_call: NA
j_call: TRBJ2-3
cdr3_length: 16
cdr3_aa: CASSLGVSLNTDTQYF
cdr3_nt: TGTGCCAGCAGCTTAGGGGTCTCTCTAAACACAGATACGCAGTATTTT

v_call: TRBV5-1
clone_size: few
d_call: NA
j_call: TRBJ1-3
cdr3_length: 15
cdr3_aa: CASSLVTDSGNTIYF
cdr3_nt: TGCGCCAGCAGCTTGGTAACAGACTCTGGAAACACCATATATTTT

v_call: TRBV18
clone_size: NA
d_call: NA
j_call: TRBJ1-1
cdr3_length: 14
cdr3_aa: CASSPPAGNTEAFF
cdr3_nt: TGTGCCAGCTCACCACCCGCAGGTAACACTGAAGCTTTCTTT

v_call: TRBV29-1
clone_size: NA
d_call: TRBD1
j_call: TRBJ1-1
cdr3_length: 13
cdr3_aa: CSARDSRGTEAFF
cdr3_nt: TGCAGCGCCAGGGACAGCCGAGGCACTGAAGCTTTCTTT

v_call: TRBV5-5
clone_size: NA
d_call: NA
j_call: TRBJ2-7
cdr3_length: 13
cdr3_aa: CASSLLGYYEQYF
cdr3_nt: TGTGCCAGCAGCTTGTTAGGGTACTACGAGCAGTACTTC

v_call: TRBV5-4
clone_size: NA
d_call: NA
j_call: TRBJ1-3
cdr3_length: 14
cdr3_aa: CASSLAGQGNTIYF
cdr3_nt: TGTGCCAGCAGCTTGGCAGGACAGGGAAACACCATATATTTT

v_call: TRBV2
clone_size: NA
d_call: NA
j_call: TRBJ1-4
cdr3_length: 15
cdr3_aa: CASRPMGALNEKLFF
cdr3_nt: TGTGCCAGCAGACCTATGGGGGCTCTTAATGAAAAACTGTTTTTT

v_call: TRBV7-2
clone_size: NA
d_call: NA
j_call: TRBJ1-5
cdr3_length: 13
cdr3_aa: CASSPLGVQPQHF
cdr3_nt: TGTGCCAGCAGCCCCCTAGGGGTTCAGCCCCAGCATTTT

v_call: TRBV7-2
clone_size: NA
d_call: NA
j_call: TRBJ2-3
cdr3_length: 15
cdr3_aa: CASSFLATIGYTQYF
cdr3_nt: TGTGCCAGCAGCTTTCTAGCTACGATCGGGTATACGCAGTATTTT

v_call: TRBV7-2
clone_size: once
d_call: TRBD1
j_call: TRBJ1-2
cdr3_length: 14
cdr3_aa: CASSSWAGGIGYTF
cdr3_nt: TGTGCCAGCAGCTCGTGGGCAGGGGGTATTGGCTACACCTTC

v_call: TRBV15
clone_size: NA
d_call: NA
j_call: TRBJ2-3
cdr3_length: 14
cdr3_aa: CATSTGGGTDTQYF
cdr3_nt: TGTGCCACCAGCACGGGGGGCGGAACAGATACGCAGTATTTT

v_call: TRBV28
clone_size: once
d_call: TRBD1
j_call: TRBJ1-2
cdr3_length: 14
cdr3_aa: CASSSRDRPGGYTF
cdr3_nt: TGTGCCAGCAGTTCCCGGGACAGGCCGGGCGGCTACACCTTC

v_call: TRBV24-1
clone_size: NA
d_call: TRBD1
j_call: TRBJ2-1
cdr3_length: 20
cdr3_aa: CATVPQTGTAFNYSYNEQFF
cdr3_nt: TGTGCCACCGTCCCACAAACCGGGACAGCCTTCAATTACTCCTACAATGAGCAGTTCTTC

v_call: TRBV4-1
clone_size: NA
d_call: TRBD2
j_call: TRBJ2-3
cdr3_length: 14
cdr3_aa: CASTSGGAGDTQYF
cdr3_nt: TGCGCCAGCACTAGCGGGGGGGCCGGAGATACGCAGTATTTT

v_call: TRBV12-5
clone_size: NA
d_call: TRBD2
j_call: TRBJ2-4
cdr3_length: 15
cdr3_aa: CASGSSGVAKNIQYF
cdr3_nt: TGTGCTAGTGGTTCTAGCGGGGTTGCCAAAAACATTCAGTACTTC

v_call: TRBV19
clone_size: NA
d_call: NA
j_call: TRBJ2-7
cdr3_length: 13
cdr3_aa: CASSRPGGYEQYF
cdr3_nt: TGTGCCAGTAGTAGGCCCGGCGGGTACGAGCAGTACTTC

v_call: TRBV28
clone_size: NA
d_call: NA
j_call: TRBJ2-4
cdr3_length: 14
cdr3_aa: CASSWTAKKNIQYF
cdr3_nt: TGTGCCAGCAGTTGGACAGCGAAAAAAAACATTCAGTACTTC

v_call: TRBV14
clone_size: NA
d_call: NA
j_call: TRBJ1-2
cdr3_length: 15
cdr3_aa: CASSQRQGRANGYTF
cdr3_nt: TGTGCCAGCAGCCAGAGGCAGGGGAGAGCGAATGGCTACACCTTC

v_call: TRBV15
clone_size: NA
d_call: NA
j_call: TRBJ1-5
cdr3_length: 16
cdr3_aa: CATSREGRRYDQPQHF
cdr3_nt: TGTGCCACCAGCAGAGAGGGGCGCCGGTACGATCAGCCCCAGCATTTT

v_call: TRBV19
clone_size: NA
d_call: TRBD2
j_call: TRBJ2-7
cdr3_length: 14
cdr3_aa: CASSTPGTSEEQYF
cdr3_nt: TGTGCCAGTAGTACCCCCGGGACTAGTGAGGAGCAGTACTTC

v_call: TRBV23-1
clone_size: NA
d_call: NA
j_call: TRBJ1-2
cdr3_length: 17
cdr3_aa: CASSQGGVREGRYGYTF
cdr3_nt: TGCGCCAGCAGTCAAGGGGGCGTGCGGGAAGGACGGTATGGCTACACCTTC

v_call: TRBV2
clone_size: NA
d_call: TRBD1
j_call: TRBJ1-2
cdr3_length: 13
cdr3_aa: CASSEDRAYGYTF
cdr3_nt: TGTGCCAGCAGTGAGGACAGGGCTTATGGCTACACCTTC

v_call: TRBV27
clone_size: NA
d_call: TRBD1
j_call: TRBJ1-2
cdr3_length: 15
cdr3_aa: CASSTGQGFYSGYTF
cdr3_nt: TGTGCCAGCAGTACCGGACAGGGGTTTTATTCTGGCTACACCTTC

v_call: TRBV5-5
clone_size: once
d_call: NA
j_call: TRBJ1-2
cdr3_length: 14
cdr3_aa: CASSRGGQVYGYTF
cdr3_nt: TGTGCCAGCAGCCGGGGAGGGCAGGTTTATGGCTACACCTTC

v_call: TRBV28
clone_size: NA
d_call: NA
j_call: TRBJ1-2
cdr3_length: 14
cdr3_aa: CASSLSQGNYGYTF
cdr3_nt: TGTGCCAGCAGTCTCTCCCAGGGGAACTATGGCTACACCTTC

v_call: TRBV5-1
clone_size: once
d_call: NA
j_call: TRBJ1-4
cdr3_length: 17
cdr3_aa: CASSLAVSGTDNEKLFF
cdr3_nt: TGCGCCAGCAGCTTGGCCGTCTCCGGGACGGATAATGAAAAACTGTTTTTT

v_call: TRBV5-1
clone_size: NA
d_call: TRBD1
j_call: TRBJ2-1
cdr3_length: 15
cdr3_aa: CASRLQTGAGNEQFF
cdr3_nt: TGCGCCAGCAGATTACAAACAGGGGCCGGGAATGAGCAGTTCTTC

v_call: TRBV3-1/TRBV3-2
clone_size: NA
d_call: NA
j_call: TRBJ2-4
cdr3_length: 16
cdr3_aa: CASSQDGRFGKNIQYF
cdr3_nt: TGTGCCAGCAGCCAAGATGGGAGATTCGGCAAAAACATTCAGTACTTC

v_call: TRBV24-1
clone_size: NA
d_call: NA
j_call: TRBJ2-1
cdr3_length: 14
cdr3_aa: CATSSPTGPNEQFF
cdr3_nt: TGTGCCACCAGTTCGCCTACAGGGCCCAATGAGCAGTTCTTC

v_call: TRBV6-6
clone_size: NA
d_call: TRBD1
j_call: TRBJ2-7
cdr3_length: 13
cdr3_aa: CASSYQQGNEQYF
cdr3_nt: TGTGCCAGCAGTTACCAACAGGGGAACGAGCAGTACTTC

v_call: TRBV7-9
clone_size: NA
d_call: NA
j_call: TRBJ1-6
cdr3_length: 15
cdr3_aa: CASSSRGGDNSPLHF
cdr3_nt: TGTGCCAGCAGCTCTCGGGGGGGAGATAATTCACCCCTCCACTTT

v_call: TRBV19
clone_size: NA
d_call: TRBD1
j_call: TRBJ2-3
cdr3_length: 13
cdr3_aa: CATGTGGSDTQYF
cdr3_nt: TGTGCCACCGGGACAGGGGGCTCAGATACGCAGTATTTT

v_call: TRBV3-1/TRBV3-2
clone_size: NA
d_call: NA
j_call: TRBJ2-2
cdr3_length: 13
cdr3_aa: CASNQRYTGELFF
cdr3_nt: TGTGCCAGCAACCAGCGATACACCGGGGAGCTGTTTTTT

v_call: TRBV25-1
clone_size: NA
d_call: TRBD2
j_call: TRBJ2-7
cdr3_length: 15
cdr3_aa: CASSGSAGGPYEQYF
cdr3_nt: TGTGCCAGCAGTGGTTCAGCGGGGGGGCCTTACGAGCAGTACTTC